Included here is one T cell receptor (beta chain) sequence, with context. Its antigen is unknown. The data were obtained in a study of T cell responses to AZD1222 COVID-19 vaccine. Data came from immunoSEQ multiplex PCR; TCRdb stores just in-frame clones and leaves some out. Here the sample spans 90,000 to 150,000 clones, more than 70% being singletons. J lost 1 base, V lost 5 bases, and 10 bases had no gene match. CDR3 length: 18 residues. Germline values: CDR1 SGHTA, CDR2 FQGTGA. The study, taken as a whole, reports: The donor cohort was predominantly white British with a female majority, and clonal diversity may have been underestimated.

This rearrangement joins TRBV7-3 to TRBJ2-6; 8 bases align to TRBD1. Here the sequenced sample was peripheral blood, taken on day 0 of AZD1222 vaccination. This receptor was identified in an adult in good health. As DNA, the CDR3 is TGTGCCAGCAGCCCAAGTGGGGACAGGCCTTCTGGGGCCAACGTCCTGACTTTC. It is translated as CASSPSGDRPSGANVLTF.